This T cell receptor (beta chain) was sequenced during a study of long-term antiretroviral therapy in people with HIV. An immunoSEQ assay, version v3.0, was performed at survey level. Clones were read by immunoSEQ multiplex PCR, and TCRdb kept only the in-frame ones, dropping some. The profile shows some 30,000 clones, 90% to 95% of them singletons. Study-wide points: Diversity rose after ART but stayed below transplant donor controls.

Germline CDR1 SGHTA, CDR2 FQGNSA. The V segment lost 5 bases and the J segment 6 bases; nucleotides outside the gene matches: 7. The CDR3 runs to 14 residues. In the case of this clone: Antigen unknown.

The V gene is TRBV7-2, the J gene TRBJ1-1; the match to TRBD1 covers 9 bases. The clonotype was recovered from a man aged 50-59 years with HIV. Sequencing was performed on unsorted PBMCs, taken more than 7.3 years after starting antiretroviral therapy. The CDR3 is CASSRGQGQAEAFF. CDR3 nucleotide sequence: TGTGCCAGCAGCCGAGGACAGGGGCAGGCTGAAGCTTTCTTT.